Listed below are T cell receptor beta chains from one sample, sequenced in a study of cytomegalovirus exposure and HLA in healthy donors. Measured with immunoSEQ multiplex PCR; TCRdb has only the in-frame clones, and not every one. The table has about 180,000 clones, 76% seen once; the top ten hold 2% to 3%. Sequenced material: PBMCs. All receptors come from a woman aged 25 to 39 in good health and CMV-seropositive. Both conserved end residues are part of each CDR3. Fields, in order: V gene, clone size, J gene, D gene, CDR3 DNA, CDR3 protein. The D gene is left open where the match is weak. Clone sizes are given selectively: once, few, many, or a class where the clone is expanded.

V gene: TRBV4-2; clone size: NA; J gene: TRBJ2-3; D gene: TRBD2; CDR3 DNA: TGTGCCAGCAGCCAATATATAGCGGGGAGCACAGATACGCAGTATTTT; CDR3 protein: CASSQYIAGSTDTQYF
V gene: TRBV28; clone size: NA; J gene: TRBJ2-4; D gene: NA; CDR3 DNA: TGTGCCAGCAGTCCTGTTGAGGGTAGGTCTCGCGGTGCCAAAAACATTCAGTACTTC; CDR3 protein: CASSPVEGRSRGAKNIQYF
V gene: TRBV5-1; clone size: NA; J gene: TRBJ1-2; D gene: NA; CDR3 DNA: TGCGCCAGCAGCCCCGGGAGGGACCCTATCTATGGCTACACCTTC; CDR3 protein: CASSPGRDPIYGYTF
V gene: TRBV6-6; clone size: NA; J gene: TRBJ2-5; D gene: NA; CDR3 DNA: TGTGCCAGCAGTTACTCAGGGGGTCCGGAGACCCAGTACTTC; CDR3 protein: CASSYSGGPETQYF
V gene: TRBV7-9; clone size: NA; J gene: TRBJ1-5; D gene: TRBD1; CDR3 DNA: TGTGCCAGCAGCGTACAGGGGGCCGATCAGCCCCAGCATTTT; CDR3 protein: CASSVQGADQPQHF
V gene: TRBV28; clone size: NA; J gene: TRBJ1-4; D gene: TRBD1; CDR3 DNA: TGTGCCAGCGGATACAGGGGAACTAATGAAAAACTGTTTTTT; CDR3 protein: CASGYRGTNEKLFF
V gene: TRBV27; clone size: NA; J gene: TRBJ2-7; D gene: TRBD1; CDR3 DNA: TGTGCCAGCAGTTTCTACAGGGGCGAGCAGTACTTC; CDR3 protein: CASSFYRGEQYF
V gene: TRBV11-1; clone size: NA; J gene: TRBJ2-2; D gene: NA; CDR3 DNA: TGTGCCAGCAGCGGACAGACCGGGGAGCTGTTTTTT; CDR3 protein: CASSGQTGELFF
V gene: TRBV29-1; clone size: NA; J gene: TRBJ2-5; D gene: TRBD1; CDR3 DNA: TGCAGCGTTCCGGGACAGGGGGCTTTGGAGACCCAGTACTTC; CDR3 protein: CSVPGQGALETQYF
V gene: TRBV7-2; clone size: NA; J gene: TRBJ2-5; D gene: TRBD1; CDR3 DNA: TGTGCCAGCAGCATTGGGACAGGGGGCGCAGAGACCCAGTACTTC; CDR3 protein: CASSIGTGGAETQYF
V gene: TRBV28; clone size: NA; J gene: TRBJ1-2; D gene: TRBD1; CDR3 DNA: TGTGCCAGCAGGGGTGGACAGGGGTACGGCTACACCTTC; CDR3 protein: CASRGGQGYGYTF
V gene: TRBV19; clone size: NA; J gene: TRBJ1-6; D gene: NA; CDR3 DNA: TGTGCCAGTAGTATGCAGCGTAGTAATTCACCCCTCCACTTT; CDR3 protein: CASSMQRSNSPLHF
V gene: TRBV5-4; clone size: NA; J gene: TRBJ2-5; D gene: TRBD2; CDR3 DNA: TGTGCCAGCAGCTTATTAGCGGGGGGGCCTGGGGAGACCCAGTACTTC; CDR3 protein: CASSLLAGGPGETQYF
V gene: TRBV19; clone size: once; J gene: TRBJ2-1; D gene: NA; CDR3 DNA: TGTGCCAGTAGTACCCGACTAGTCCACAATGAGCAGTTCTTC; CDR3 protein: CASSTRLVHNEQFF
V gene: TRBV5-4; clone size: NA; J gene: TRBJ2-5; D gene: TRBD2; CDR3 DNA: TGTGCCAGCAGCCAGGGAGGGACTAGCGGGGGACAGCGTGAGACCCAGTACTTC; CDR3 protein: CASSQGGTSGGQRETQYF
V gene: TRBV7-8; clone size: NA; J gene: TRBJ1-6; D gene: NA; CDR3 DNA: TGTGCCAGCAGCCCAACATTGAGGGGGAGCTCCTATAATTCACCCCTCCACTTT; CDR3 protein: CASSPTLRGSSYNSPLHF
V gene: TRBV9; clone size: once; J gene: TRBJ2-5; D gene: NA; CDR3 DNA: TGTGCCAGCAGCCCGCTACCCCTGGAGACCCAGTACTTC; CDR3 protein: CASSPLPLETQYF